This TCR beta chain emerged from a study of blood T cell repertoires in COVID-19. The CDR3 totals 15 residues. Germline V gives CDR1 MDHEN, CDR2 SYDVKM. The ends lost 2 bases at V and 6 bases at J; junction bases unmatched: 5. This table comes from immunoSEQ multiplex PCR, and its TCRdb copy is limited to in-frame clones, with some not included. The repertoire holds approximately 170,000 clones, around nine tenths seen once, with about 3.5% in the top ten. The TCR was taken from a man between 65 and 85 years old with acute or convalescent COVID-19. Sequencing was done on a sample of peripheral blood. This rearrangement joins TRBV28 to TRBJ2-1; 9 positions match TRBD2. The CDR3 sequence: CASSLGGGAGNEQFF. The CDR3 DNA is TGTGCCAGCAGTTTAGGCGGGGGGGCGGGCAATGAGCAGTTCTTC. Supplemented by reference TRBV28 and TRBJ2-1, the full variable domain reads DVKVTQSSRYLVKRTGEKVFLECVQDMDHENMFWYRQDPGLGLRLIYFSYDVKMKEKGDIPEGYSVSREKKERFSLILESASTNQTSMYLCASSLGGGAGNEQFFGPGTRLTVL.